The sequence of this T cell receptor (beta chain) was determined in a study of T cell repertoires in cytomegalovirus infection. Regarding the study as a whole: CMV carriers with the relevant HLA were identified by cumulative public TCR beta family frequency.

Via MiXCR, TCRdb re-called the reads, giving one row per CDR3 protein. Altogether about 320,000 distinct CDR3 sequences are present, 9.5% being singletons, with the ten largest covering over 3.5%. This clonotype was observed many times. No antigen is known for it. This receptor was taken from a human donor in good health (CMV status not recorded). Some clones in this sample may be carry-over from other donors' samples. Specimen: PBMCs.

The CDR3 DNA follows: TGTGCCAGCAGTGAAATAGGACTAGCGGGGGGGCGGACAGATACGCAGTATTTT. Its protein product is CASSEIGLAGGRTDTQYF. This chain connects TRBV6-1 to TRBJ2-3; TRBD2 matches 15 bases. This CDR3 has 18 amino acids. With 2 bases clipped from V and 3 bases from J, the junction kept 6 bases outside the gene matches. Looked up from germline, CDR1 is MNHNS and CDR2 is SASEGT.